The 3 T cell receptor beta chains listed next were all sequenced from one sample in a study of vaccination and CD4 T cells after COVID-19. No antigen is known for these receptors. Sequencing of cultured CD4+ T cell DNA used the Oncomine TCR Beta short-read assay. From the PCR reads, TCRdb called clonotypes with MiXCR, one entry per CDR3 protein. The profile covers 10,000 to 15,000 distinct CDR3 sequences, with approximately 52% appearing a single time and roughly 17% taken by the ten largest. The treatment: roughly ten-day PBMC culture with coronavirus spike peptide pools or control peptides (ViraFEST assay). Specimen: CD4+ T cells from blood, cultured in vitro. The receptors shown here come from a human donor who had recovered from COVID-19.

The CDR3 DNA sequence: TGTGCCAGCAGCTCACTGACAGGGATGGGCACTGAAGCTTTCTTT. Amino acids: CASSSLTGMGTEAFF. The chain carries TRBV14 and TRBJ1-1; 7 nucleotides line up with TRBD1. With V trimmed by 5 bases and J by 4 bases, 10 bases remained unmatched. CDR3 length: 15 amino acids. The V gene's germline CDR1 is SGHDN and CDR2 FVKESK.

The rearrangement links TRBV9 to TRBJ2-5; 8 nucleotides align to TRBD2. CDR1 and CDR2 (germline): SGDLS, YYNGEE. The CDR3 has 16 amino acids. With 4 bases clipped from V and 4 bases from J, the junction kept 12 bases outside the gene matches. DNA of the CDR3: TGTGCCAGCAGCCCAGAGGAGACTAGCGCTATAGAGACCCAGTACTTC. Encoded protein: CASSPEETSAIETQYF.

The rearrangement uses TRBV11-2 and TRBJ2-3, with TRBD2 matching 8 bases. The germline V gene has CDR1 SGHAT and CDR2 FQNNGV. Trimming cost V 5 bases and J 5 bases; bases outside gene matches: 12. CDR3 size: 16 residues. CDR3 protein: CASSPGTRSPRDTQYF. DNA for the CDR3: TGTGCCAGCAGCCCCGGGACTAGGTCCCCCCGAGATACGCAGTATTTT.